These T cell receptor delta chains were read from a single sample in a study of Vδ1+ human thymocytes. TCRdb used CATT to re-call clones from the multiplex PCR reads. The sample yields 80,000 or so delta-chain clones, around 32% seen once. The specimen was Vdelta1+ gamma-delta thymocytes from the thymus. The source is a boy under two years old who had congenital heart surgery. Each CDR3 is given with its conserved first and last residue. A D gene is named only where the DNA matches it firmly.

17 TRDD2 TRDV1 CALGDGLPKSVTDKLIF
24 TRDD2 TRDV1 CALGGGEFPTPLYSRPAYTDKLIF
21 TRDD3 TRDV1 CALGEPMAAGGCKLYTDKLIF
19 . TRDV1 CALGEGRAPHWVYTDKLIF
21 . TRDV1 CALGKPSEGGWGPQYTDKLIF
20 TRDD3 TRDV1 CALGDPSKCTGGRFTDKLIF
20 TRDD3 TRDV1 CALGEPPSWGIPPNTDKLIF
18 TRDD3 TRDV1 CALGELGSWGTYTDKLIF
18 . TRDV1 CALGEPRGPTRTGGKLIF
19 TRDD3 TRDV1 CALGEPVVPRGGIKHKLIF